This TCR beta chain was identified during a study of blood T cells in healthy people across ages. Study-wide findings and caveats: The recorded TCR beta diversity per million T cells decreased in a roughly linear manner with age.

Trimming took 1 base from V and 5 from J, leaving 10 bases between them. Germline V gene sequence: CDR1 SGHDT, CDR2 YYEEEE. The CDR3 has 13 amino acids. As to this clonotype: Its cognate antigen is unknown.

A second PCR of 7 to 11 cycles used a sample-barcoded 5' primer and a J-beta primer mix. MiXCR was run by TCRdb on the 5' RACE reads, yielding one entry per CDR3 protein. The table records about 800,000 distinct CDR3 sequences, approximately 25% of them present only once. These data also formed part of another study, on T cells of mothers and their children.

Input material: blood. The chain joins TRBV5-6 to TRBJ2-7; no clear D gene. The receptor was isolated from a boy younger than 18 in good health. The chain's CDR3 is CASSLLGIHEQYF. The CDR3, as DNA: TGTGCCAGCAGCTTGCTAGGGATCCACGAGCAGTACTTC.